This T cell receptor (beta chain) was retrieved from a study of T cell changes during pregnancy in multiple sclerosis. Looked up from germline, CDR1 is LNHDA and CDR2 is SQIVND (reference sequence). The CDR3 has 14 amino acids. With 6 bases clipped from V and 8 bases from J, the junction kept 9 bases outside the gene matches. TCRdb's copy holds only in-frame clones and misses some; the assay was immunoSEQ multiplex PCR. Of roughly 40,000 clones listed, roughly 92% are singletons. The material was CD4+ T cells from peripheral blood mononuclear cells, obtained before pregnancy. This chain connects TRBV19 to TRBJ2-1, with 8 bases matching TRBD1. This TCR came from a female donor with multiple sclerosis, enrolled in a pregnancy study. This chain's CDR3 is CASRRTGNGYEQFF. CDR3 nucleotide sequence: TGTGCCAGTAGGCGGACAGGGAACGGTTATGAGCAGTTCTTC.